This T cell receptor beta chain is from a study of CD8 T cells in ankylosing spondylitis. Findings and limits, study-wide: From matched ankylosing spondylitis synovial fluid, disease-linked clones were reportedly recovered at significantly enriched levels. Within ankylosing spondylitis blood, a TCR beta motif made up of eight or nine highly homologous variants appeared to be characteristic. Some motif variants had been reported before (in reactive arthritis synovial fluid and blood).

CDR3 length equals 11 residues. Germline CDR1 DFQATT, CDR2 SNEGSKA (reference sequence). With 8 bases removed from V and 7 bases from J, the gap between germline ends came to 14 bases. Quantitative barcoded 5'-RACE was used to prepare TCR beta libraries. In TCRdb, the 5' RACE reads were re-called with MiXCR into one record per CDR3 protein. The sample contains around 330,000 distinct CDR3 sequences, 11% of which appear only once. This clonotype was seen ten or more times. Antigen unknown. The chain links TRBV20-1 to TRBJ1-2; D possibly corresponds to TRBD1 (6 bases). The sequenced material came from blood, either unsorted or a sorted T cell fraction (not recorded which). The source is a female donor with ankylosing spondylitis or in good health (not recorded which). The DNA for the CDR3 is TGCAGTCTCCGGGACATGGGTGGCTACACCTTC. It encodes CSLRDMGGYTF.